The next 6 T cell receptor beta chains were all read from a single sample in a study of cytomegalovirus exposure and HLA in healthy donors. Primers included in the PCR were 60 Vbeta and 13 Jbeta primers. Assay used: immunoSEQ multiplex PCR; TCRdb lists only in-frame clones, some missing. The repertoire holds 95,000 to 150,000 clones, with roughly 74% as singletons. The specimen sequenced was PBMCs. The source is a woman aged 45-60 years in good health and CMV-seropositive.

The rearrangement uses TRBV7-2 and TRBJ2-5; D is undetermined. Trimming pared 5 bases from V and 5 bases from J, leaving 9 bases between. Germline CDR1 and CDR2: SGHTA and FQGNSA. CDR3 length: 12 residues. The CDR3 DNA reads TGTGCCAGCAGCCCTCGTCGGGAGACCCAGTACTTC. This translates into CASSPRRETQYF.

The V gene is TRBV28, the J gene TRBJ1-5; no clear D gene. CDR1 and CDR2 from the germline V gene are MDHEN and SYDVKM. CDR3 length equals 15 residues. Trimming took off 7 bases at V and 2 bases at J, with 15 bases between the two ends. The CDR3 loop is CASTPTGRRNQPQHF. DNA for the CDR3: TGTGCCAGCACTCCCACGGGGAGACGCAATCAGCCCCAGCATTTT.

The chain carries TRBV1 and TRBJ2-1; the table assigns TRBD2, which was not confirmed against the DNA. TRBV1 is flagged as a pseudogene. This CDR3 contains 20 residues. CDR3 nucleotides: TGCACCAGCAGCCAAGATGAGGTAGCGGGAGAGGGACGGTCCTACAATGAGCAGTTCTTC. Its translation is CTSSQDEVAGEGRSYNEQFF.

The chain links TRBV10-2 to TRBJ2-7; 7 bases line up with TRBD2. V shed 8 bases, J shed 5 bases, and the junction held 9 bases outside the gene matches. The CDR3 contains 13 residues. Germline CDR1 is WSHSY and CDR2 is SAAADI. The CDR3 sequence is CASGSSGRDEQYF. The CDR3 DNA sequence: TGCGCCAGCGGCTCTAGCGGACGGGACGAGCAGTACTTC.

This chain connects TRBV7-9 to TRBJ2-1; D possibly corresponds to TRBD2 (6 bases). The CDR3 spans 16 residues. V was trimmed by 5 bases and J by 6 bases, leaving 20 bases between them. CDR1 and CDR2 from the germline V gene are SEHNR and FQNEAQ (reference sequence). CDR3 DNA: TGTGCCAGCAGCCCAACGGGGTCGGGGGTTGGCAATGAGCAGTTCTTC. Protein sequence: CASSPTGSGVGNEQFF.

This chain uses TRBV9 with TRBJ2-7; 7 bases line up with TRBD2. J lost 3 bases, V lost 1 base, and 4 bases had no gene match. Germline CDR1 reads SGDLS; CDR2 reads YYNGEE. The CDR3 runs to 14 residues. DNA for the CDR3: TGTGCCAGCAGCGTACGTTCGGGGGGCTACGAGCAGTACTTC. Its translation: CASSVRSGGYEQYF.